This is a list of T cell receptor beta chains from one sample in a study of shared clonotypes between healthy human individuals. Generated by immunoSEQ multiplex PCR, the TCRdb table keeps only in-frame clones and is missing some. Among 1.4 million to 1.5 million clones listed, around 97% were seen once. Sample: naive CD4+ T cells sorted from blood. The receptors stem from a young man in good health. Both conserved end residues are part of each CDR3. The order of the fields is D gene, V gene, clone size, J gene, CDR3 DNA, CDR3 protein. The D gene is left open where the match is weak. Rows may omit the clone size; those that give it use once, few, many or a size class.

d_call: TRBD1
v_call: TRBV19
clone_size: NA
j_call: TRBJ2-5
cdr3_nt: TGTGCCAGTAGTATCAGTTCCGGGACAGGGATCCAAGAGACCCAGTACTTC
cdr3_aa: CASSISSGTGIQETQYF

d_call: TRBD2
v_call: TRBV4-1
clone_size: NA
j_call: TRBJ2-1
cdr3_nt: TGCGCCAGCAGCCCACCGGGACTAGCGGGACGGGAGCAGTTCTTC
cdr3_aa: CASSPPGLAGREQFF

d_call: TRBD1
v_call: TRBV6-1
clone_size: NA
j_call: TRBJ2-7
cdr3_nt: TGTGCCAGCAGCTTGGGACAGCTCTCCTACGAGCAGTACTTC
cdr3_aa: CASSLGQLSYEQYF

d_call: NA
v_call: TRBV28
clone_size: NA
j_call: TRBJ1-5
cdr3_nt: TGTGCCAGCACCGGACGCGGAATGGGCAATCAGCCCCAGCATTTT
cdr3_aa: CASTGRGMGNQPQHF

d_call: NA
v_call: TRBV27
clone_size: NA
j_call: TRBJ1-1
cdr3_nt: TGTGCCAGCAACGACAGAGGGTATGGTTCTGAAGCTTTCTTT
cdr3_aa: CASNDRGYGSEAFF

d_call: NA
v_call: TRBV19
clone_size: NA
j_call: TRBJ2-1
cdr3_nt: TGTGCCAGTAGTACCCCGAGCGGAGTCTACAATGAGCAGTTCTTC
cdr3_aa: CASSTPSGVYNEQFF

d_call: NA
v_call: TRBV7-8
clone_size: NA
j_call: TRBJ2-2
cdr3_nt: TGTGCCAGCAGCTTCCGCTTGATGGCGCGGCCGGAGCTGTTTTTT
cdr3_aa: CASSFRLMARPELFF

d_call: TRBD2
v_call: TRBV18
clone_size: once
j_call: TRBJ2-7
cdr3_nt: TGTGCCAGCTCACCGATGGGAGGGGTCCTTGGCGAGCAGTACTTC
cdr3_aa: CASSPMGGVLGEQYF

d_call: NA
v_call: TRBV7-8
clone_size: NA
j_call: TRBJ2-2
cdr3_nt: TGTGCCAGCAGCTCCTCGATGCCCCTAGTCGGCATCGGGGAGCTGTTTTTT
cdr3_aa: CASSSSMPLVGIGELFF

d_call: TRBD2
v_call: TRBV18
clone_size: NA
j_call: TRBJ2-5
cdr3_nt: TGTGCCAGCTCACCATTGACTAGCGGGAGGGTACAAGAGACCCAGTACTTC
cdr3_aa: CASSPLTSGRVQETQYF

d_call: TRBD2
v_call: TRBV27
clone_size: NA
j_call: TRBJ2-4
cdr3_nt: TGTGCCAGCAGTTTTGTCGCGGGAGCGATTCAGTACTTC
cdr3_aa: CASSFVAGAIQYF

d_call: NA
v_call: TRBV6-1
clone_size: NA
j_call: TRBJ2-1
cdr3_nt: TGTGCCAGCAGTGACCTTCGGACTGGGTACAATGAGCAGTTCTTC
cdr3_aa: CASSDLRTGYNEQFF

d_call: TRBD2
v_call: TRBV18
clone_size: NA
j_call: TRBJ2-2
cdr3_nt: TGTGCCAGCTCACTTTTACCAGGGTCCCAGGGACTAGCGGTGGTCGCGAACACCGGGGAGCTGTTTTTT
cdr3_aa: CASSLLPGSQGLAVVANTGELFF

d_call: TRBD2
v_call: TRBV7-9
clone_size: NA
j_call: TRBJ2-5
cdr3_nt: TGTGCCAGCAGCTTCGGGGGGAGCTCGCTGAGGGAGACCCAGTACTTC
cdr3_aa: CASSFGGSSLRETQYF

d_call: NA
v_call: TRBV14
clone_size: NA
j_call: TRBJ2-7
cdr3_nt: TGTGCCAGCAGCCGGTTGGCAGGGTTTGACTACGAGCAGTACTTC
cdr3_aa: CASSRLAGFDYEQYF

d_call: NA
v_call: TRBV5-5
clone_size: NA
j_call: TRBJ2-5
cdr3_nt: TGTGCCAGCAAGGAAGCTCCACAAGAGACCCAGTACTTC
cdr3_aa: CASKEAPQETQYF

d_call: TRBD2
v_call: TRBV28
clone_size: NA
j_call: TRBJ2-5
cdr3_nt: TGTGCCAGCAGGGTCGCCGGGACTAATCAAGAGACCCAGTACTTC
cdr3_aa: CASRVAGTNQETQYF

d_call: NA
v_call: TRBV4-1
clone_size: NA
j_call: TRBJ1-1
cdr3_nt: TGCGCCAGCAGCCAAGGCGCAAGCTCTGGAGACACTGAAGCTTTCTTT
cdr3_aa: CASSQGASSGDTEAFF

d_call: NA
v_call: TRBV19
clone_size: NA
j_call: TRBJ1-1
cdr3_nt: TGTGCCAGTAGTATAAGCAGGCAAGCTTTCTTT
cdr3_aa: CASSISRQAFF

d_call: NA
v_call: TRBV18
clone_size: NA
j_call: TRBJ2-3
cdr3_nt: TGTGCCAGCTCACCCCTCCAGGCGGGGCCCACAGATACGCAGTATTTT
cdr3_aa: CASSPLQAGPTDTQYF

d_call: NA
v_call: TRBV7-2
clone_size: once
j_call: TRBJ2-1
cdr3_nt: TGTGCCAGCAGCCCGGACGCACACAATGAGCAGTTCTTC
cdr3_aa: CASSPDAHNEQFF

d_call: NA
v_call: TRBV30
clone_size: NA
j_call: TRBJ1-2
cdr3_nt: TGTGCCTGGAGTGTCGGGAGGGGGAGTGGAGGCTACACCTTC
cdr3_aa: CAWSVGRGSGGYTF

d_call: NA
v_call: TRBV2
clone_size: NA
j_call: TRBJ2-4
cdr3_nt: TGTGCCAGCAGTGATTCCCTGTTAGCCAAAAACATTCAGTACTTC
cdr3_aa: CASSDSLLAKNIQYF

d_call: NA
v_call: TRBV19
clone_size: NA
j_call: TRBJ1-2
cdr3_nt: TGTGCCAGTAGTATCCCTGACGCCTATGGCTACACCTTC
cdr3_aa: CASSIPDAYGYTF

d_call: TRBD1
v_call: TRBV7-7
clone_size: NA
j_call: TRBJ2-5
cdr3_nt: TGTGCCAGCAGCCGAGCAGGGGGCATAGGAGAGACCCAGTACTTC
cdr3_aa: CASSRAGGIGETQYF

d_call: TRBD2
v_call: TRBV2
clone_size: NA
j_call: TRBJ2-2
cdr3_nt: TGTGCCAGCAGTCTACTAGCGCCAAACACCGGGGAGCTGTTTTTT
cdr3_aa: CASSLLAPNTGELFF

d_call: NA
v_call: TRBV6-5
clone_size: NA
j_call: TRBJ1-3
cdr3_nt: TGTGCCAGCAGTATCCGGGGGCATGGAAACACCATATATTTT
cdr3_aa: CASSIRGHGNTIYF

d_call: TRBD2
v_call: TRBV9
clone_size: NA
j_call: TRBJ2-1
cdr3_nt: TGTGCCAGCGAGTCTAGCGGGAGCTACAATGAGCAGTTCTTC
cdr3_aa: CASESSGSYNEQFF

d_call: NA
v_call: TRBV7-9
clone_size: NA
j_call: TRBJ1-1
cdr3_nt: TGTGCCAGCAGCTCACTGCCGAACACTGAAGCTTTCTTT
cdr3_aa: CASSSLPNTEAFF

d_call: TRBD2
v_call: TRBV9
clone_size: NA
j_call: TRBJ2-7
cdr3_nt: TGTGCCAGCAGCCCAATAGCGGGAGGGCCCCACGAGCAGTACTTC
cdr3_aa: CASSPIAGGPHEQYF

d_call: TRBD2
v_call: TRBV11-2
clone_size: once
j_call: TRBJ2-1
cdr3_nt: TGTGCCAGCAGCCCTGTCGCGGGAGTGTTATACAATGAGCAGTTCTTC
cdr3_aa: CASSPVAGVLYNEQFF

d_call: NA
v_call: TRBV6-5
clone_size: NA
j_call: TRBJ2-3
cdr3_nt: TGTGCCAGCAGTCAGGGTGGGCCCTACACAGATACGCAGTATTTT
cdr3_aa: CASSQGGPYTDTQYF

d_call: TRBD1
v_call: TRBV6-6
clone_size: NA
j_call: TRBJ2-1
cdr3_nt: TGTGCCAGCAGTTACTCAGGACAGGGGTCTGACAATGAGCAGTTCTTC
cdr3_aa: CASSYSGQGSDNEQFF

d_call: NA
v_call: TRBV28
clone_size: once
j_call: TRBJ1-1
cdr3_nt: TGTGGAGCCCGGCATAACACTGAAGCTTTCTTT
cdr3_aa: CGARHNTEAFF

d_call: TRBD1
v_call: TRBV28
clone_size: NA
j_call: TRBJ2-3
cdr3_nt: TGTGCCAGCAGTAACGACAGGGTCGACACAGATACGCAGTATTTT
cdr3_aa: CASSNDRVDTDTQYF

d_call: TRBD1
v_call: TRBV6-1
clone_size: NA
j_call: TRBJ1-1
cdr3_nt: TGTGCCAGCAGTGTTGGACAGGGGGCGCCCCTAAACACTGAAGCTTTCTTT
cdr3_aa: CASSVGQGAPLNTEAFF

d_call: TRBD2
v_call: TRBV5-1
clone_size: NA
j_call: TRBJ2-3
cdr3_nt: TGCGCCAGCAGCCTCCAACCAGGGACGGGGGGTAGAAATACGCAGTATTTT
cdr3_aa: CASSLQPGTGGRNTQYF

d_call: NA
v_call: TRBV7-2
clone_size: NA
j_call: TRBJ2-3
cdr3_nt: TGTGCCAGCAGCTTCAACACAGATACGCAGTATTTT
cdr3_aa: CASSFNTDTQYF

d_call: TRBD2
v_call: TRBV12-5
clone_size: NA
j_call: TRBJ2-1
cdr3_nt: TGTGCTAGTGGTTCCGGACTAGCAGATACCAAGCAGTTCTTC
cdr3_aa: CASGSGLADTKQFF

d_call: NA
v_call: TRBV5-1
clone_size: NA
j_call: TRBJ2-6
cdr3_nt: TGCGCCAGCAGCCCGACAGTTTTGGGGGCCAACGTCCTGACTTTC
cdr3_aa: CASSPTVLGANVLTF

d_call: NA
v_call: TRBV9
clone_size: once
j_call: TRBJ2-7
cdr3_nt: TGTGCCAGCAGCGTAGGCCCACAGACATTCCACTACGAGCAGTACTTC
cdr3_aa: CASSVGPQTFHYEQYF

d_call: NA
v_call: TRBV7-9
clone_size: NA
j_call: TRBJ2-7
cdr3_nt: TGTGCCAGCAGTTACAGGGAGGACGAGCAGTACTTC
cdr3_aa: CASSYREDEQYF

d_call: NA
v_call: TRBV2
clone_size: NA
j_call: TRBJ1-2
cdr3_nt: TGTGCCAGCAGGAAACGGGGTGAGGGTAACTATGGCTACACCTTC
cdr3_aa: CASRKRGEGNYGYTF

d_call: NA
v_call: TRBV7-3
clone_size: once
j_call: TRBJ2-1
cdr3_nt: TGTGCCAGCAGCTTACGTCAGGGGCTCTCCCAGTTCTTC
cdr3_aa: CASSLRQGLSQFF